The clone carrying this T cell receptor (beta chain) has a handful of counts. Its specificity is not known. The assay was immunoSEQ multiplex PCR, and TCRdb's table has in-frame clones only and misses some. This table has about 26,000 clones, about three quarters appearing once. The record originates from a study of OX40 agonist ivuxolimab in advanced cancers. About the study: Hepatocellular carcinoma, melanoma, renal cell or head and neck cancer affected the dose-escalation patients.

General observations from the study: Some of the nonresponding patients also showed low levels of normalized T-cell clonal expansion.

Germline V gene data show CDR1 as MNHEY and CDR2 as SVGAGI. The CDR3 has 14 residues. V was trimmed by 2 bases and J by 4 bases, leaving 9 bases between them. This clonotype was obtained from an adult with an advanced solid tumor such as melanoma, head and neck, liver or kidney cancer. V and J are TRBV6-5 and TRBJ1-3, with unresolved D. The starting material was CD4+ or CD8+ T cells sorted from blood, obtained in a trial of the OX40 agonist ivuxolimab. CDR3 sequence reads: CASSYRVSGNTIYF. The CDR3 DNA follows: TGTGCCAGCAGTTACAGGGTTTCGGGAAACACCATATATTTT.